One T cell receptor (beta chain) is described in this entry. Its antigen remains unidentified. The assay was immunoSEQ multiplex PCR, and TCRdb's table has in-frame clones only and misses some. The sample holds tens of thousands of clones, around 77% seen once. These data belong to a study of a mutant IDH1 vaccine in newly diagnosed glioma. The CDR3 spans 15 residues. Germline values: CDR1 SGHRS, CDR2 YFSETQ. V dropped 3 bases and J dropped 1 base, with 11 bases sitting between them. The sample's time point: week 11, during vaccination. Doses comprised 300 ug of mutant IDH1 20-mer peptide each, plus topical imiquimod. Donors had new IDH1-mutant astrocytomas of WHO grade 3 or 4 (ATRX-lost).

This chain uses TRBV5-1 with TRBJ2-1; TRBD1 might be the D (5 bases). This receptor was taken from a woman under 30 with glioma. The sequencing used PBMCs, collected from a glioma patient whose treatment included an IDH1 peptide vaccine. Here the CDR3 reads CASSSSTASYNEQFF. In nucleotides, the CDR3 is TGCGCCAGCAGCTCTTCGACAGCATCCTACAATGAGCAGTTCTTC.